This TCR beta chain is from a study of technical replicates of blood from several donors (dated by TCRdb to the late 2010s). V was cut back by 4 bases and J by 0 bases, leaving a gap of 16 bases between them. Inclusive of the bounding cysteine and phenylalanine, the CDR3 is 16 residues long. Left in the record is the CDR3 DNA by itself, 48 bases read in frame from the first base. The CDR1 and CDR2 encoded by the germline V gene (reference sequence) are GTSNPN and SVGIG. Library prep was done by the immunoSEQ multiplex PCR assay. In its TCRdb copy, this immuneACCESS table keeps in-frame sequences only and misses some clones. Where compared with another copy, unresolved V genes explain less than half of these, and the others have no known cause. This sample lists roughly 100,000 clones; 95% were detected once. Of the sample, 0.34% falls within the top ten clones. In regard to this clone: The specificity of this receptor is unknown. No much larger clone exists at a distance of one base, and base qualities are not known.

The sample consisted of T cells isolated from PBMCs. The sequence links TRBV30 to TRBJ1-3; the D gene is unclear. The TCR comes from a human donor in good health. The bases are TGTGCCTGGATAGACACGGCTCAGAGCTCTGGAAACACCATATATTTT. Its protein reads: CAWIDTAQSSGNTIYF.